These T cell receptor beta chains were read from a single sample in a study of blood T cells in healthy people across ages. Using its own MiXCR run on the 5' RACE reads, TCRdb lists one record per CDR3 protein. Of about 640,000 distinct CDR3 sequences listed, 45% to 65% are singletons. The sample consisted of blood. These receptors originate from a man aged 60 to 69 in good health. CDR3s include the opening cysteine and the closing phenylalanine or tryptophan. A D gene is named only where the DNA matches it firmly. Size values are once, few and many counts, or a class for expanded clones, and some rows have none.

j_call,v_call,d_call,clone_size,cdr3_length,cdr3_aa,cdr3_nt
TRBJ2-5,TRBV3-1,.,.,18,CAGSPRIRYDGIQETQYF,TGTGCCGGCAGCCCGCGTATCAGATACGACGGGATCCAAGAGACCCAGTACTTC
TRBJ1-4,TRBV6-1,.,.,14,CTSRIQGWDEKLFF,TGTACCAGCAGGATACAGGGTTGGGATGAAAAACTGTTTTTT
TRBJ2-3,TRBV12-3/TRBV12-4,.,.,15,CASSHPQGKGDTQYF,TGTGCCAGCAGTCACCCTCAGGGTAAGGGAGATACGCAGTATTTT
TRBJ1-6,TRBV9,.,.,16,CASSSPRGGLSSPLHF,TGTGCCAGCAGCTCCCCCAGGGGAGGCTTAAGTTCACCCCTCCACTTT
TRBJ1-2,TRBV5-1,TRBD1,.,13,CASSLHRGNGYTF,TGCGCCAGCAGCTTGCACAGGGGTAATGGCTACACCTTC
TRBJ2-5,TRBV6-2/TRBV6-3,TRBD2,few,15,CASSSPRGGVETQYF,TGTGCCAGCAGTTCCCCGCGGGGGGGAGTGGAGACCCAGTACTTC
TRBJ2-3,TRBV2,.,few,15,CASSEAAVFTDTQYF,TGTGCCAGCAGTGAAGCTGCGGTATTCACAGATACGCAGTATTTT
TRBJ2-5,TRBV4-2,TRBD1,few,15,CASSQAQGARETQYF,TGTGCCAGCAGCCAAGCTCAGGGGGCAAGGGAGACCCAGTACTTC
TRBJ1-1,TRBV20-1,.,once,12,CSASAGYTEAFF,TGCAGTGCTAGTGCAGGGTACACTGAAGCTTTCTTT
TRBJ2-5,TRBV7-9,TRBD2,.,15,CASRQALAGEETQYF,TGTGCCAGCCGCCAGGCACTAGCGGGGGAGGAGACCCAGTACTTC
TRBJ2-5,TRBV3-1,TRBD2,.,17,CASSPLSGGPSLETQYF,TGTGCCAGCAGCCCCTTAAGCGGGGGGCCATCGTTGGAGACCCAGTACTTC
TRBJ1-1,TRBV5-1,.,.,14,CASSGGSGDTEAFF,TGCGCCAGCAGCGGGGGCAGCGGGGACACTGAAGCTTTCTTT
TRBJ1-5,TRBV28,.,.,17,CASSLNYRGDSNQPQHF,TGTGCCAGCAGTTTAAATTATCGGGGAGACAGCAATCAGCCCCAGCATTTT
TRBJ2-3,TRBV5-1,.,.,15,CASSLDASSTDTQYF,TGCGCCAGCAGCTTGGATGCTTCTAGCACAGATACGCAGTATTTT
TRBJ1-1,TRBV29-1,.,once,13,CSVDRWDRTEAFF,TGCAGCGTTGATCGGTGGGATCGGACTGAAGCTTTCTTT
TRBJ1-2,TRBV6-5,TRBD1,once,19,CASSYFPATDRGWNYGYTF,TGTGCCAGCAGTTACTTTCCAGCCACCGACAGGGGGTGGAACTATGGCTACACCTTC
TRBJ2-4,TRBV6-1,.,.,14,CASSPRVAKNIQYF,TGTGCCAGCAGCCCCAGGGTTGCCAAAAACATTCAGTACTTC
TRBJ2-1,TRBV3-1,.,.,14,CASSQVLASGTQFF,TGTGCCAGCAGCCAAGTCTTGGCGTCTGGGACCCAGTTCTTC
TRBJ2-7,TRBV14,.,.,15,CASSLTSYVVHEQYF,TGTGCCAGCAGCCTAACGTCGTATGTAGTCCACGAGCAGTACTTC
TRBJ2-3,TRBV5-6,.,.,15,CASSSGGRSTDTQYF,TGTGCCAGCAGCTCCGGGGGCAGAAGCACAGATACGCAGTATTTT